This T cell receptor beta chain was obtained from a study of beta chain features in type 1 diabetes. Findings and caveats of the study: Among all four CD4+ subsets, Type 1 diabetes patients had TCRB CDR3s that were moderately but significantly shorter.

Germline CDR1 SGHRS, CDR2 YFSETQ. This CDR3 has 15 residues. V lost 1 base to trimming and J lost 1 base, with 10 bases between them. Since all of the isolated RNA was reverse transcribed, expressed TCRB transcripts were what got sequenced. Some clones are missing from TCRdb's copy, which holds only in-frame ones; the method was immunoSEQ multiplex PCR. In the table there are about 660,000 clones, around an eighth of which are singletons. This clone showed up just a few times. Antigen unknown. V and J are TRBV5-1 and TRBJ2-3, with D unresolved. The sequencing sample was made of naive CD4+ T cells from blood. This clonotype was obtained from a man in his late teens or twenties with type 1 diabetes. This CDR3 reads CASSLSWQGTDTQYF. DNA for the CDR3: TGCGCCAGCAGCTTGTCATGGCAGGGCACAGATACGCAGTATTTT.